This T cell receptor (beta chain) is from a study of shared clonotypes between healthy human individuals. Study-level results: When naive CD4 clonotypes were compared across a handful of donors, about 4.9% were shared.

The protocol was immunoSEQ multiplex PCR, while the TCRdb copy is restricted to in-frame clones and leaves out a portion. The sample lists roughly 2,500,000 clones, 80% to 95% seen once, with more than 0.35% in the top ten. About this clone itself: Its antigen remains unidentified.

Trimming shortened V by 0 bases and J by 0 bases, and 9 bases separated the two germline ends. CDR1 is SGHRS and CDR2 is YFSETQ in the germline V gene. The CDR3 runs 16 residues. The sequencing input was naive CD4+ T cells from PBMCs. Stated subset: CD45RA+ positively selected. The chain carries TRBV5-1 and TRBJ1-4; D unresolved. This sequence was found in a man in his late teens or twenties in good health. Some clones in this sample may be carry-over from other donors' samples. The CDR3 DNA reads TGCGCCAGCAGCTTGGGGTCGGCCGCAACTAATGAAAAACTGTTTTTT. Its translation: CASSLGSAATNEKLFF. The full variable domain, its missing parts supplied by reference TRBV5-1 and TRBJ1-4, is KAGVTQTPRYLIKTRGQQVTLSCSPISGHRSVSWYQQTPGQGLQFLFEYFSETQRNKGNFPGRFSGRQFSNSRSEMNVSTLELGDSALYLCASSLGSAATNEKLFFGSGTQLSVL.